The 4 T cell receptor beta chains listed next were all sequenced from one sample in a study of T cell changes during pregnancy in multiple sclerosis. Repertoires were generated with immunoSEQ multiplex PCR, while TCRdb's copy carries only in-frame clones and drops some. The table lists some 89,000 clones, over 90% of them singletons, with 2% to 2.5% in the top ten. Specimen: peripheral blood, collected in the third trimester of pregnancy. Source of these receptors: a female donor with multiple sclerosis, enrolled in a pregnancy study.

Only one count was recorded for this clone. The chain links TRBV10-3 to TRBJ1-1, with TRBD1 matching over 8 bases. The CDR3 covers 12 residues. Germline assignment: CDR1 ENHRY and CDR2 SYGVKD. Trimming cost V 11 bases and J 1 base; bases outside gene matches: 3. The CDR3 DNA is TGTGCCTCACAGGGGGAGAACACTGAAGCTTTCTTT. Amino acids: CASQGENTEAFF.

The J gene is TRBJ2-5, the V gene TRBV29-1; 9 nucleotides align to TRBD2. V lost 7 bases, J lost 2 bases, and 5 bases stayed unmatched. There are 13 residues in the CDR3. The germline CDR1 and CDR2 sequences are SQVTM and ANQGSEA. As DNA, the CDR3 is TGCAGCGCCGCGGGGGGGGAACAAGAGACCCAGTACTTC. It translates to CSAAGGEQETQYF. Combining the CDR3 with reference TRBV29-1 and TRBJ2-5 gives the whole variable domain SAVISQKPSRDICQRGTSLTIQCQVDSQVTMMFWYRQQPGQSLTLIATANQGSEATYESGFVIDKFPISRPNLTFSTLTVSNMSPEDSSIYLCSAAGGEQETQYFGPGTRLLVL.

The chain combines TRBV7-6 with TRBJ2-7, with D possibly being TRBD2 (5 bases). The CDR3 has 15 residues. V lost 3 bases to trimming and J lost 3 bases, with 15 bases between them. CDR1 is SGHVS, CDR2 FNYEAQ, per germline. CDR3 DNA sequence: TGTGCCAGCAGCTTTGGGCCAGACGGAGGCTACGAGCAGTACTTC. It encodes CASSFGPDGGYEQYF.

The chain combines TRBV10-3 with TRBJ1-1; D is unclear. CDR1 and CDR2 (germline): ENHRY, SYGVKD. The CDR3 loop spans 12 amino acids. V was trimmed by 6 bases and J by 0 bases, leaving 5 bases between them. CDR3 coding DNA: TGTGCCATCAGCAGGTTGAACACTGAAGCTTTCTTT. Translation gives CAISRLNTEAFF.